The T cell receptor beta chain described here comes from a study of Graves' ophthalmopathy and Graves' hyperthyroidism. This clonotype has ten or more counts. This CDR3 region has 15 residues. Germline CDR1 SGHAT, CDR2 FQNNGV. V lost 6 bases and J 1 base, leaving 15 bases between the germline ends. Beta-chain TCR CDR3 regions were amplified from RNA transcripts. After a first-round RT-PCR with HTBI primers, a second-round multiplex PCR was run. TCRdb used MiXCR to reprocess the multiplex PCR reads, holding one entry per CDR3 protein. The sample shows roughly 1.1 million distinct CDR3 sequences, about 35% of them seen only once.

The chain recombines TRBV11-2 with TRBJ1-1; D is possibly TRBD1 (6 bases). The sample was peripheral blood or thyroid tissue (not recorded which). This receptor was obtained from an adult man with Graves' hyperthyroidism. The CDR3, as DNA: TGTGCCAGCAGTCTTAAGACAGGCGGGAACACTGAAGCTTTCTTT. It codes for CASSLKTGGNTEAFF.